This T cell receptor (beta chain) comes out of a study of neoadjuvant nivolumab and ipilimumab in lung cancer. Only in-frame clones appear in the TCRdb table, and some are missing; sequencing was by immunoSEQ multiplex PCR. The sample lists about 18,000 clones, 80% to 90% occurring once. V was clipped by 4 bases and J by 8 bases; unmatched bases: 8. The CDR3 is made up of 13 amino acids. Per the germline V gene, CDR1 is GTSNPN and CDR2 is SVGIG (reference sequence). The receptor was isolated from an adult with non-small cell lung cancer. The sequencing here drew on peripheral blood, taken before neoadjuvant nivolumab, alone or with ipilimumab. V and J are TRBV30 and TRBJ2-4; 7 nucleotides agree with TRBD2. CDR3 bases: TGTGCCTGGACCAATATGGGGGGGGACATTCAGTACTTC. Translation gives CAWTNMGGDIQYF.